This T cell receptor beta chain was found in a study of shared clonotypes between healthy human individuals. Study-level points and caveats: Clonotype sharing among donors was expected to depend on sequencing depth. Only blood was sampled, and tissue TCR repertoires likely differ from blood ones.

In regard to this clone: Its antigen is currently unknown.

Naive CD8 cells lacked CD45RO and underwent positive selection for CCR7, leaving out terminally differentiated effector memory CD45RA+ cells. Germline assignment: CDR1 KGHSH and CDR2 LQKENI. The CDR3 spans 14 residues. V was cut by 3 bases and J by 2 bases, with 10 bases left in between. Profiling relied on immunoSEQ multiplex PCR, and the TCRdb table lists in-frame clones only, not all of them. The table lists just over 2,000,000 clones, approximately 95% of them singletons. V usage is TRBV18 and J usage is TRBJ1-2; D possibly corresponds to TRBD1 (6 bases). Sequenced: naive CD8+ T cells sorted from blood. This receptor was identified in a man aged 18 to 30 in good health. This CDR3 reads CASSPGQTNYGYTF. CDR3 bases: TGTGCCAGCTCACCCGGACAGACCAACTATGGCTACACCTTC. Supplemented by reference TRBV18 and TRBJ1-2, the full variable domain reads NAGVMQNPRHLVRRRGQEARLRCSPMKGHSHVYWYRQLPEEGLKFMVYLQKENIIDESGMPKERFSAEFPKEGPSILRIQQVVRGDSAAYFCASSPGQTNYGYTFGSGTRLTVV.